The present entry profiles one T cell receptor beta chain with its context. This clonotype was detected many times. Its target antigen remains unknown. Per-nucleotide qualities are absent, and no much larger clonotype sits a single base away. V is reduced by 6 bases and J by 9 bases, leaving a spacing of 18 bases between them. Sequences DFQATT (CDR1) and SNEGSKA (CDR2) are obtained from the germline V gene (reference sequence). Inclusive of the bounding cysteine and phenylalanine, the CDR3 is 12 residues long. The read is trimmed to its CDR3 DNA, 36 bases read in frame from base 1. Synthesis of TCR cDNA relied on 5'RACE template switching, a step that introduced a universal primer site along with unique molecular identifiers. cDNA synthesis was primed from both the TCR alpha and TCR beta constant segments. Two PCR steps were used to amplify libraries, with sample barcodes and sequencing adapters being added in the second step. Sequencing of the libraries was done on either Illumina HiSeq 2500 (2x100 bp) or NovaSeq (2x150 bp). The study's own analysis went as follows. Reads were demultiplexed and collapsed into UMI consensus sequences with MIGEC, and V(D)J alignment was performed with MiXCR. Clonotypes responding to the vaccine were identified with edgeR on replicate PBMC samples, with the criteria of FDR below 0.01 and a log2 fold change above 5 up to day 15. Each bulk clonotype was labeled CD4 or CD8 based on which sequenced repertoire, CD4 or CD8, contained the clonotype at higher abundance. TCRdb ran its own pipeline on the public reads, namely fastp trimming at Q25 and MiXCR clone calling, and kept in-frame beta chains. Each record represents a unique CDR3 protein, reported with the most common genes and DNA among its rows. These V and J calls rely on TCRdb rather than the paper's analysis. A total of approximately 110,000 distinct CDR3 sequences appear in this sample, more than 7.5% of them only once. Jointly, the top ten make up 25% of the sample.

The treatment or condition label here, explained by the study, means: live attenuated yellow fever vaccine strain. PBMCs were isolated from peripheral blood using a standard Ficoll-Paque protocol. Dynabeads CD4 and CD8 positive selection kits were used to isolate the CD4 and CD8 T-cell fractions. TriZol was used to extract RNA from bulk PBMCs, from CD4 and CD8 fractions, and from dextramer-positive and dextramer-negative fractions. The sample belongs to a study of T cells after yellow fever vaccination (dated by TCRdb to the late 2010s). Concerning the study at large: Libraries from fractions with low cell numbers were prepared with the SMART-Seq v4 Ultra Low Input RNA kit. Bulk TCR alpha and beta repertoires were sequenced longitudinally to track T-cell clones before and after primary and booster YFV17D yellow fever vaccination. The cohort comprised two healthy male donors, one aged 18 to 30 and one aged 30 to 39 years. Blood was collected at multiple timepoints before and after primary and secondary immunization, and bulk PBMC replicates and cell subsets were isolated.

What the authors observed across the whole study: The secondary T-cell response was found to be weaker but faster than the primary response, with a peak reached on day 5 rather than on day 15. Because abundant contaminating clonotypes from the bulk population could be contained in FACS-sorted repertoires, computational filtering was required. After the booster, most of the clones that had expanded following primary vaccination were detected again (almost 98% of CD4 and 80% to 90% of CD8), which suggests that memory was broadly maintained. A small fraction of clonotypes showed up in both the CD4 and CD8 compartments, probably as a result of convergent recombination. Because the study included only a couple of donors, the extent to which the findings can be generalized is limited.

This clonotype was obtained from a man aged 25 to 40 who received the YFV17D yellow fever vaccine. This receptor chain uses TRBV20-1 and TRBJ2-7, with a tentative D call of TRBD1 or TRBD2, each matching 5 bases. This material consisted of CD8+ T cells sorted from PBMCs, taken 45 days after the yellow fever booster vaccination. The CDR3 protein: CSAIGEPPPQYF. The DNA reads TGCAGTGCAATAGGGGAGCCCCCTCCGCAGTACTTC.